The rows below give T cell receptor beta chains drawn from one sample of a study of T cell responses to AZD1222 COVID-19 vaccine. Clones were read by immunoSEQ multiplex PCR, and TCRdb kept only the in-frame ones, dropping some. The sample contains about 210,000 clones, 90% to 95% of which appear only once. Sequenced here: peripheral blood, sampled 28 days after the second dose of the MenACWY control vaccine. These receptors all come from an adult who received the MenACWY meningococcal vaccine as a control. Each CDR3 is given with its conserved first and last residue. Fields, in order: V gene, D gene, CDR3 length, clone size, J gene, CDR3 DNA, CDR3 protein. D genes are given only for firm matches. Rows may omit the clone size; those that give it use once, few, many or a size class.

TRBV6-5,-,12,-,TRBJ2-7,TGTGCCAGCAGTAACAGTGTCTACGAGCAGTACTTC,CASSNSVYEQYF
TRBV5-1,TRBD1,15,-,TRBJ2-7,TGCGCCAGCAGCTTGGGTACCAGGGGGCAAGGCGAGCAGTACTTC,CASSLGTRGQGEQYF
TRBV18,TRBD1,15,once,TRBJ1-4,TGTGCCAGCTCACCCCGGACAGGGGCTAATGAAAAACTGTTTTTT,CASSPRTGANEKLFF
TRBV23-1,-,16,-,TRBJ1-5,TGCGCCAGCAGTCTCGGAAGGGCAACAGGAGGACAGCCCCAGCATTTT,CASSLGRATGGQPQHF
TRBV7-9,-,15,-,TRBJ2-1,TGTGCCAGCAGCCCGGTGGGGGGGCGGTACAATGAGCAGTTCTTC,CASSPVGGRYNEQFF
TRBV12-2,-,15,-,TRBJ2-7,TGTGCAAGTCGCTTATCGGGGACAGAGAACTACGAGCAGTACTTC,CASRLSGTENYEQYF
TRBV6-5,-,13,-,TRBJ2-7,TGTGCCAGCAGTTTGCACAGCCCCTACGAGCAGTACTTC,CASSLHSPYEQYF
TRBV30,-,13,-,TRBJ2-1,TGTGCCTGGAGTAATGGGTCCCAGGGCAAGCAGTTCTTC,CAWSNGSQGKQFF
TRBV19,-,14,-,TRBJ1-1,TGTGCCAGTAGTATGAGGGGGGGCGCACCCGAAGCTTTCTTT,CASSMRGGAPEAFF
TRBV24-1,-,14,-,TRBJ1-2,TGTGCCACCAGTGATTTGCGGGGGCGGGGAGGCTACACCTTC,CATSDLRGRGGYTF
TRBV4-2,TRBD1,16,-,TRBJ2-7,TGTGCCAGCAGCCCTCTCGGAGGGACAGGGGGGAGCGAGCAGTACTTC,CASSPLGGTGGSEQYF
TRBV4-2,TRBD1,14,-,TRBJ1-1,TGTGCCAGCAGCCAACCACCGACAGGGCCAGAAGCTTTCTTT,CASSQPPTGPEAFF
TRBV6-1,-,15,once,TRBJ2-7,TGTGCCAGCAGTGAAACGAGGGCAGGGTCCTACGAGCAGTACTTC,CASSETRAGSYEQYF
TRBV19,-,11,few,TRBJ2-7,TGTGCCAGTAGTATGGGCGAGGAGCAGTACTTC,CASSMGEEQYF